These T cell receptor beta chains were read from a single sample in a study of blood T cells in healthy people across ages. TCRdb fed the 5' RACE reads into MiXCR, producing one record per CDR3 protein. The sample holds about 780,000 distinct CDR3 sequences, about half seen once. What was sequenced was blood. The source is a man older than 75 in good health. CDR3s include the opening cysteine and the closing phenylalanine or tryptophan. A D gene is named only where the DNA matches it firmly.

TRBJ2-5,TRBV12-3/TRBV12-4,-,CASSPWDSINEQYF
TRBJ2-7,TRBV20-1,-,CSARRSGYEQYF
TRBJ2-7,TRBV9,-,CASSVADGGLSYEQYF
TRBJ1-2,TRBV5-5,-,CASSPQWDPRGYGYTF
TRBJ2-7,TRBV5-1,TRBD2,CASSLEGTSVPYEQYF
TRBJ2-3,TRBV12-3/TRBV12-4,-,CASSAHSTDTQYF
TRBJ2-2,TRBV11-2,TRBD1,CASSFRGQDTGELFF
-,TRBV28,-,CASSLEFQGSETQYF
TRBJ2-1,TRBV20-1,TRBD2,CSARGTSGRAVNEQFF
TRBJ2-5,TRBV2,-,CASTTPRGEQYF
TRBJ1-1,TRBV5-1,-,CASSKEGRNTEAFF
TRBJ2-4,TRBV29-1,-,CSVSVGAVGKNIQYF
TRBJ2-5,TRBV9,-,CASSVVGSGIETQYF
TRBJ1-2,TRBV7-9,-,CASSALSNYGYTF
TRBJ2-6,TRBV18,-,CASSPFLRSGANVLTF
TRBJ2-7,TRBV11-3,-,CASRPGSSYEQYF
TRBJ2-5,TRBV20-1,TRBD2,CSARRRRGGQETQYF
TRBJ2-1,TRBV5-1,-,CASSLGGGAPSHNEQFF
TRBJ2-1,TRBV5-1,-,CAGSFGTTYNEQFF
TRBJ2-3,TRBV7-9,TRBD2,CASKLAGETDTQYF
TRBJ1-1,TRBV19,-,CASQRGSSNTEAFF
TRBJ2-7,TRBV3-1,TRBD1,CASSHIGTATYEQYF
TRBJ2-1,TRBV5-1,TRBD1,CASSLSGTGPYNEQFF
TRBJ2-2,TRBV11-3,-,CASSNRDTGRPGELFF
TRBJ2-1,TRBV7-2,TRBD2,CASSLGGISGSKNEQFF
TRBJ2-7,TRBV25-1,-,CASSKAGNGYEQYF
TRBJ2-3,TRBV4-1,TRBD2,CASSLRTSGPLNTDTQYF
TRBJ2-5,TRBV28,TRBD1,CASSPDRGSGETQYF
TRBJ1-2,TRBV5-1,-,CASRPWTAENYGYTF
TRBJ1-1,TRBV29-1,-,CSVETRGVFTEAFF
TRBJ1-2,TRBV5-1,-,CASSQGTGPRGYTF
TRBJ1-5,TRBV20-1,-,CSADRGNQPQHF
TRBJ2-7,TRBV10-3,-,CAVSDSEAPRMYEQYF
TRBJ2-4,TRBV28,TRBD1,CASSGRDRVKDKNIQYF
TRBJ1-6,TRBV20-1,TRBD1,CSAGRGQGVPNNSPLHF
TRBJ2-2,TRBV12-3/TRBV12-4,-,CASSPDIQRNTGELFF
TRBJ2-6,TRBV19,-,CASNIGSSGANVLTF
-,TRBV20-1,TRBD2,CSARIVLAGRSYEQYF
TRBJ1-5,TRBV28,TRBD1,CASSPPGQGGYNQPQHF
TRBJ2-1,TRBV4-2,TRBD1,CASSQDLGTGDEQFF
TRBJ2-5,TRBV10-3,-,CAIRSGTQETQYF
TRBJ2-7,TRBV29-1,-,CSVEGAGLEQYF
TRBJ2-1,TRBV5-5,-,CASSLEATPCNEQFF
TRBJ2-4,TRBV27,TRBD2,CASRGLAGGLRAKNIQYF
-,TRBV5-1,-,CASSLEGRTGDEQYF
-,TRBV20-1,TRBD2,CSAWGLAASYEQYF
TRBJ1-5,TRBV6-1,-,CASTEARTDSNQPQHF
TRBJ2-7,TRBV28,-,CASRAAVTYEQYF
TRBJ1-1,TRBV7-3,-,CVSSLGRATEAFF
TRBJ1-6,TRBV20-1,-,CSARDRGRGNSPLHF
TRBJ2-3,TRBV18,-,CASSPQGVRSSGTQYF
TRBJ1-2,TRBV2,-,CASSVNRVAGYGYTF
TRBJ2-1,TRBV6-6,-,CALRDAGGYNERYF
-,TRBV6-1,TRBD2,CASTRTRAGEQYF
TRBJ2-7,TRBV6-1,TRBD1,CASSLDRVTEQYF